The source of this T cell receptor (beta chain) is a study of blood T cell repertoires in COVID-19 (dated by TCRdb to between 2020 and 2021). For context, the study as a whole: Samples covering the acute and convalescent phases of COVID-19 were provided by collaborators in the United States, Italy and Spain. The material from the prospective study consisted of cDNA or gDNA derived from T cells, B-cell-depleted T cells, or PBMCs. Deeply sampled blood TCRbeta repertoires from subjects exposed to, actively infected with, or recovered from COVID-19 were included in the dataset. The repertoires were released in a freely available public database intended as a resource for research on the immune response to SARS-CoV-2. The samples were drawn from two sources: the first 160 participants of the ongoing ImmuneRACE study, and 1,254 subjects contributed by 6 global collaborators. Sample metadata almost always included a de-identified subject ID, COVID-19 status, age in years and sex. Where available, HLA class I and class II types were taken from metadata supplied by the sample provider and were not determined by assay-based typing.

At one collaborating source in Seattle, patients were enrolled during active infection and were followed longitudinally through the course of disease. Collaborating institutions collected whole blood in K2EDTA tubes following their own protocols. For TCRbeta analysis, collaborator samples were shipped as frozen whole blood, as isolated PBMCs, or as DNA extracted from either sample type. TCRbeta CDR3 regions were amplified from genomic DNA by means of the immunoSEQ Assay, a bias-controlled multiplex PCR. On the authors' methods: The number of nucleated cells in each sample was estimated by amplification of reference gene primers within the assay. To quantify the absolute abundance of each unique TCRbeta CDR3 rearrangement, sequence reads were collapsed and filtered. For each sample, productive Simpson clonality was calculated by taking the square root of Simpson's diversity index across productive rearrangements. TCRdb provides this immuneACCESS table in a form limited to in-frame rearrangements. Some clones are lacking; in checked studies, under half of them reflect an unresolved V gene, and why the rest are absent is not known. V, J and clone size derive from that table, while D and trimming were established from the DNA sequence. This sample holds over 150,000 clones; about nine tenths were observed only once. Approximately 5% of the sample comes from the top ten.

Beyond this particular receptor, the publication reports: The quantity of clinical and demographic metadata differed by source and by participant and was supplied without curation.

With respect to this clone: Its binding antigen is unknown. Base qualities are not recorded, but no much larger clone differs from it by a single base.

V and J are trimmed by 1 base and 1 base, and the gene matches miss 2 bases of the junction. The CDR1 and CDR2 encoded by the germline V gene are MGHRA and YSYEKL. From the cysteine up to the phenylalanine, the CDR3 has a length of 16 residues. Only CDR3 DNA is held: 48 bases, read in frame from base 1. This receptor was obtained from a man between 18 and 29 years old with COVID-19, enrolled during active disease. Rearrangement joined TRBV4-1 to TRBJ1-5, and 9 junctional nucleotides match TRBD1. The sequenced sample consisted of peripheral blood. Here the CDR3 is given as CASSQAGQGSNQPQHF. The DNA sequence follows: TGCGCCAGCAGCCAAGCGGGACAGGGAAGCAATCAGCCCCAGCATTTT.